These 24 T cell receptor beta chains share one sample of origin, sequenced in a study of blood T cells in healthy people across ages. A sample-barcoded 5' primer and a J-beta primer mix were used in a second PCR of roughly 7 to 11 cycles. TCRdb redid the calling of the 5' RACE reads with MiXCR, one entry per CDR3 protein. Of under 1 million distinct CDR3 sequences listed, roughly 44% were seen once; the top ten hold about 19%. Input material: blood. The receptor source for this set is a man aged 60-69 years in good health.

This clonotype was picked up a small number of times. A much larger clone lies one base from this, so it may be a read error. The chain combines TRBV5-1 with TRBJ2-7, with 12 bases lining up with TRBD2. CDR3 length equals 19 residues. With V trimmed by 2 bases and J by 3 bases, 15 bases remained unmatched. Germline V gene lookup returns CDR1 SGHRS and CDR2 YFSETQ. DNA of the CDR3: TGCGCCAGCAGCTTAAGGCCTAGCGGGGGGGCCGGTTTTCTCTACGAGCAGTACTTC. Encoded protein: CASSLRPSGGAGFLYEQYF.

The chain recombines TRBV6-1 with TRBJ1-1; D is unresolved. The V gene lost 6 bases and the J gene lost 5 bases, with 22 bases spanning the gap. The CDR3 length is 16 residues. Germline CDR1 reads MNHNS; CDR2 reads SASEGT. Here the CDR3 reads CASRPPDPSRRTEAFF. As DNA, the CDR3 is TGTGCCAGCAGGCCACCGGACCCCTCCCGTAGGACTGAAGCTTTCTTT.

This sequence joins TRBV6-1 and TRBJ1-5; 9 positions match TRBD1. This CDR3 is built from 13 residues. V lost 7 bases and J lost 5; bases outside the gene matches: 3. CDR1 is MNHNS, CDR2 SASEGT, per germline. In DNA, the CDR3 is TGTGCCAGCACCAGGGACAGGGATCAGCCCCAGCATTTT. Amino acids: CASTRDRDQPQHF.

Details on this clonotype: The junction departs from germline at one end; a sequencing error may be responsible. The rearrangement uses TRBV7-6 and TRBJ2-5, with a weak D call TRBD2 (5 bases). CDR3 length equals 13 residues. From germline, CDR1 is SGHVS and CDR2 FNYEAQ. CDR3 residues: CTSSQLGLETQYF. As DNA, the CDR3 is TGTACCAGCAGCCAACTAGGTTTGGAGACCCAGTACTTC.

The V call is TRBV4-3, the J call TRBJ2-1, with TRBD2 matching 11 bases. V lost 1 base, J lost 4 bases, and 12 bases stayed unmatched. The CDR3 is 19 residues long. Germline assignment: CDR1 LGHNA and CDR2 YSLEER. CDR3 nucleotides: TGCGCCAGCAGCCAAGGCCCCCTAGCGGGGGGCTCCACTTACAATGAGCAGTTCTTC. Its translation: CASSQGPLAGGSTYNEQFF.

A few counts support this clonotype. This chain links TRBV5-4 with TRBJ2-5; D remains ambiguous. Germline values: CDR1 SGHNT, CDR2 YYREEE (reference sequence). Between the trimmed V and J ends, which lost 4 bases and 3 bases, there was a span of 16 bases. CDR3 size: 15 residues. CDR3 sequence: CASSPTIAVKETQYF. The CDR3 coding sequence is TGTGCCAGCAGCCCGACGATCGCAGTAAAAGAGACCCAGTACTTC.

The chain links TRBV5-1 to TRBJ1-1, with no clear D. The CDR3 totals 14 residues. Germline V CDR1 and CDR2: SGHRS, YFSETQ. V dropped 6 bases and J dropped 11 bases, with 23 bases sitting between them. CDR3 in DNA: TGCGCCAGCAAAAGGTTGGGCGACGAAGGTGTCGCTTTCTTT. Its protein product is CASKRLGDEGVAFF.

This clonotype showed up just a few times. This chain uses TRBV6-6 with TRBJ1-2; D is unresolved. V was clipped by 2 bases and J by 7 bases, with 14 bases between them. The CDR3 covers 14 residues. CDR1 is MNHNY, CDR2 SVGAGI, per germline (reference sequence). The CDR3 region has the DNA TGTGCCAGCAGTTACGACTCTGAGGTCTGTGGCTACACCTTC. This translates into CASSYDSEVCGYTF.

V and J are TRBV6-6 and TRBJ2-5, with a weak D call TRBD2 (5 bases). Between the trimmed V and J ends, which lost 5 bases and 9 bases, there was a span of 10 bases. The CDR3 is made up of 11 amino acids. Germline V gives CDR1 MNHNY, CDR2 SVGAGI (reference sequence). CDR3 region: CASSHQEAQYF. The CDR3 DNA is TGTGCCAGCAGTCACCAGGAGGCCCAGTACTTC.

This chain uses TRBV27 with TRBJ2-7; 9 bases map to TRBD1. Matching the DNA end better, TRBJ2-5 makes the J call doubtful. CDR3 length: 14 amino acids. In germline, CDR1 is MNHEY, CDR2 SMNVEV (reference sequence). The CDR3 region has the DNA TGTGCCAGCAGTGATGACAGGGGGAAAGAGACCCAGTACTTC. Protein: CASSDDRGKETQYF.

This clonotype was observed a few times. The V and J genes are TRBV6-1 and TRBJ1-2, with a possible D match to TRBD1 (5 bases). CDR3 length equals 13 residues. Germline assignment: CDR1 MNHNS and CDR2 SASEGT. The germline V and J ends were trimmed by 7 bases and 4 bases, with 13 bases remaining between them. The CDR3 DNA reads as TGTGCCAGCAACGAGGGACCCCCCTATGGCTACACCTTC. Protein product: CASNEGPPYGYTF.

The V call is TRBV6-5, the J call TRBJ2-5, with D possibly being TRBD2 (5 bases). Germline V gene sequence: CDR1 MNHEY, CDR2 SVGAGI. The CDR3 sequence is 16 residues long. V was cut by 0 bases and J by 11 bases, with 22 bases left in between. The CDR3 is CASSYSWTFGGNEQYF. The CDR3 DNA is TGTGCCAGCAGTTACTCCTGGACCTTTGGAGGTAATGAGCAGTACTTC.

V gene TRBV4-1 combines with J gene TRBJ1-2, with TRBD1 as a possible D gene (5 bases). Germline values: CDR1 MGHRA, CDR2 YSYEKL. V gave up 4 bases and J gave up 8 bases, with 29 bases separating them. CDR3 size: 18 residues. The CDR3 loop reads CASSPLGRPGPDGRGYTF. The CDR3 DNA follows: TGCGCCAGCAGCCCCTTAGGCAGGCCGGGACCGGATGGCAGAGGCTACACCTTC.

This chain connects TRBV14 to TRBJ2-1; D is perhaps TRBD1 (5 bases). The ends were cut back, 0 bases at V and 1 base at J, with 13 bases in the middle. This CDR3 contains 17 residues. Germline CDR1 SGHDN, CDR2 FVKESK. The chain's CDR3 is CASSQDPWTQSYNEQFF. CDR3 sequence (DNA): TGTGCCAGCAGCCAAGATCCTTGGACACAATCCTACAATGAGCAGTTCTTC. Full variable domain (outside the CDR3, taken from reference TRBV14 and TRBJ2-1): EAGVTQFPSHSVIEKGQTVTLRCDPISGHDNLYWYRRVMGKEIKFLLHFVKESKQDESGMPNNRFLAERTGGTYSTLKVQPAELEDSGVYFCASSQDPWTQSYNEQFFGPGTRLTVL.

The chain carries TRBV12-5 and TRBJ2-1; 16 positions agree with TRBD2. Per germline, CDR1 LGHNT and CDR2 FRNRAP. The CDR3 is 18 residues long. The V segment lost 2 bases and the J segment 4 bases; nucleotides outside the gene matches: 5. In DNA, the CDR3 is TGTGCTAGTGGTTTGATGGGACTAGCGGGGGGGATATACAATGAGCAGTTCTTC. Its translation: CASGLMGLAGGIYNEQFF.

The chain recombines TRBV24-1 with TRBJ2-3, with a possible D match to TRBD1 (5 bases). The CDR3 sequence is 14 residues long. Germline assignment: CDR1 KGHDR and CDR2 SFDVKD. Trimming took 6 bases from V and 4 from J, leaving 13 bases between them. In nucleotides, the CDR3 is TGTGCCACCAGTCCCGACAGCCCCCCAGATACGCAGTATTTT. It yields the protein CATSPDSPPDTQYF.

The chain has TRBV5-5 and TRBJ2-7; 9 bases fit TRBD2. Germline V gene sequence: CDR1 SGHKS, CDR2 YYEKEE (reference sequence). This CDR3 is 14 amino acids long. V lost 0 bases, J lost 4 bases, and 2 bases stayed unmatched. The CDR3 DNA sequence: TGTGCCAGCAGCTTGGGACTAGCGGAATACGAGCAGTACTTC. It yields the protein CASSLGLAEYEQYF.

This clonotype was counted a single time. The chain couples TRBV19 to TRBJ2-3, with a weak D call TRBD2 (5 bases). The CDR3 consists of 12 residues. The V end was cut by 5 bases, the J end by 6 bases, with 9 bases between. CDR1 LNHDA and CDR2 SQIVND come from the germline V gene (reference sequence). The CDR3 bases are TGTGCCAGTAGTGCCGGGATCGATACGCAGTATTTT. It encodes CASSAGIDTQYF.

CDR3 sequence reads: CAWSPREAQPQHF. CDR3 nucleotide sequence: TGTGCCTGGAGTCCAAGAGAAGCGCAGCCCCAGCATTTT. J is TRBJ1-5 and V is TRBV30; no clear D. The CDR3 extends over 13 amino acids. Germline lookup yields CDR1 GTSNPN and CDR2 SVGIG (reference sequence). With 2 bases removed from V and 7 bases from J, the gap between germline ends came to 12 bases.

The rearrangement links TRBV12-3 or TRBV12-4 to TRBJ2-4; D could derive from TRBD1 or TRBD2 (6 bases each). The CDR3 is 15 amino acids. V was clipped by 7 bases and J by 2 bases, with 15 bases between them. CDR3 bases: TGTGCCAGCACCCTAAGGGGGGACCCCAAAAACATTCAGTACTTC. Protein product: CASTLRGDPKNIQYF.

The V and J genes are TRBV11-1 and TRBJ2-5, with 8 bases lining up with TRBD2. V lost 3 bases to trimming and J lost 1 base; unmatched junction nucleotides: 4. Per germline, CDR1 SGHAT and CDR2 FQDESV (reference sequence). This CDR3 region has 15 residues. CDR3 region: CASSLRGALQETQYF. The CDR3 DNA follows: TGTGCCAGCAGCTTGCGGGGGGCCCTCCAAGAGACCCAGTACTTC.

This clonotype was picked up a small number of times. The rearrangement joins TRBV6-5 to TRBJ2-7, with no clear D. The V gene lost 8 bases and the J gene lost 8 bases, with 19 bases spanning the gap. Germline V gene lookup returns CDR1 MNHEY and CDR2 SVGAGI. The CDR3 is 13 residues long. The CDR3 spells CASGQVMGVKQYF. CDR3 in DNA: TGTGCCAGCGGCCAAGTTATGGGCGTGAAGCAGTACTTC.

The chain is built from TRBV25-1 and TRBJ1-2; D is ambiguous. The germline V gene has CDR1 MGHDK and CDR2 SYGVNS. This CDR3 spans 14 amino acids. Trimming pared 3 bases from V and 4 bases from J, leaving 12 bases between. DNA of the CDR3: TGTGCCAGCAGTGAGGAGTGGGGAACCTATGGCTACACCTTC. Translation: CASSEEWGTYGYTF.

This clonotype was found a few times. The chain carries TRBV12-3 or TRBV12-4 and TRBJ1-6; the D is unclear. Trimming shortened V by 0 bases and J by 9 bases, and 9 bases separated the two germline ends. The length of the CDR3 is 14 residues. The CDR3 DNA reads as TGTGCCAGCAGTTTAGCAGGTCATAGTTCACCCCTCCACTTT. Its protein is CASSLAGHSSPLHF.